There are a few counts of the clone carrying this TCR beta chain. Antigen unknown. All of the isolated RNA was reverse transcribed, so expressed TCRB transcripts were sequenced. The protocol was immunoSEQ multiplex PCR, while the TCRdb copy is restricted to in-frame clones and leaves out a portion. The table includes 300,000 to 350,000 clones, around an eighth detected once. Germline lookup yields CDR1 SGHRS and CDR2 YFSETQ. The CDR3 contains 15 residues. Trimming at V came to 1 base and at J to 8 bases, leaving 6 bases not matched to a gene. These data come from a study of beta chain features in type 1 diabetes. Notes on the study in general: Among patients with Type 1 diabetes, TCRB CDR3s were moderately but significantly shorter in every one of the four CD4+ subsets.

Every donor had blood drawn once into heparin, roughly 100 mL on average. The receptor was isolated from a woman younger than 35 with type 1 diabetes. The source material was naive CD4+ T cells from blood. The chain joins TRBV5-1 to TRBJ2-1, with 10 bases fitting TRBD2. The CDR3, as DNA: TGCGCCAGCAGCTTGTTTGGAGCGGGAGGGCATGAGCAGTTCTTC. This translates into CASSLFGAGGHEQFF.